This T cell receptor (beta chain) derives from a study of T cell responses to AZD1222 COVID-19 vaccine. About the study: The analysis combined second doses at about 4 or about 12 weeks. General study points: Spike regions recognized by vaccine-associated CD4 TCRs spanned the protein, led by 160-218 and 743-854.

Only in-frame clones appear in the TCRdb table, and some are missing; sequencing was by immunoSEQ multiplex PCR. The table records about 140,000 clones, 88% of them present only once. This clone came up a few times. Its antigen is unidentified. Germline CDR1 reads MDHEN; CDR2 reads SYDVKM. The CDR3 has 16 amino acids. V lost 4 bases and J lost 4; bases outside the gene matches: 9. Sequencing was performed on peripheral blood, taken on day 0 of AZD1222 vaccination. This clonotype was obtained from an adult in good health. The chain combines TRBV28 with TRBJ1-3, with TRBD1 identical over 8 bases. CDR3: CASSSLRGPSGNTIYF. The CDR3 DNA is TGTGCCAGCAGTTCTCTCAGGGGGCCCTCCGGAAACACCATATATTTT.